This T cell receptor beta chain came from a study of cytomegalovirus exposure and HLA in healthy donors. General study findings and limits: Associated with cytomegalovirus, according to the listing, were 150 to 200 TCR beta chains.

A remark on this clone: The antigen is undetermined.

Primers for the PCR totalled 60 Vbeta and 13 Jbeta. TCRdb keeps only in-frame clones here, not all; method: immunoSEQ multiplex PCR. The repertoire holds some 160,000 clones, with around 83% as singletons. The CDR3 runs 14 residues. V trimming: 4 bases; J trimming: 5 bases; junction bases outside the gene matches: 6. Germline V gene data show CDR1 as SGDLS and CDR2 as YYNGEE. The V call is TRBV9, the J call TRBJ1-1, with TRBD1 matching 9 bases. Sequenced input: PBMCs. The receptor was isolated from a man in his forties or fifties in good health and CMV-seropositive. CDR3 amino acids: CASSSTGGYTEAFF. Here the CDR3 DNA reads TGTGCCAGCAGCTCGACAGGGGGATATACTGAAGCTTTCTTT. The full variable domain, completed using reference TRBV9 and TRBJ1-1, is DSGVTQTPKHLITATGQRVTLRCSPRSGDLSVYWYQQSLDQGLQFLIQYYNGEERAKGNILERFSAQQFPDLHSELNLSSLELGDSALYFCASSSTGGYTEAFFGQGTRLTVV.